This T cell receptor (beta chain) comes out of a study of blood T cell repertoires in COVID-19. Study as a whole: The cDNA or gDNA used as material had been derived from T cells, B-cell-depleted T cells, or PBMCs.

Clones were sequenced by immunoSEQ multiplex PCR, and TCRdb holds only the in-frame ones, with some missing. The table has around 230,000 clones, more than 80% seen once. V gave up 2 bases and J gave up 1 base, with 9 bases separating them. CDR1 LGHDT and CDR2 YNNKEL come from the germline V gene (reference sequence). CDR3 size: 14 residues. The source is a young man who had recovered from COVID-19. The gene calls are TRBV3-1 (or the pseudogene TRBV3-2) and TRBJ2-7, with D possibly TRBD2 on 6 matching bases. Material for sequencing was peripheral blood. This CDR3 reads CASSQRGSSYEQYF. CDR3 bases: TGTGCCAGCAGCCAACGGGGGTCGTCCTACGAGCAGTACTTC.